The T cell receptor (beta chain) under discussion was sequenced for a study of cytomegalovirus exposure and HLA in healthy donors. The primer mix had 60 Vbeta and 13 Jbeta primers. Only in-frame clones appear in the TCRdb table, and some are missing; sequencing was by immunoSEQ multiplex PCR. The data contain 65,000 to 95,000 clones, around 82% of them singletons. The CDR3 length is 15 residues. Germline CDR1 reads SGHTA; CDR2 reads FQGNSA. The V gene lost 5 bases and the J gene lost 2 bases, with 14 bases spanning the gap. V and J are TRBV7-2 and TRBJ2-3; TRBD2 is a possible D gene (6 bases). Sequencing was performed on PBMCs. This sequence was found in a man aged 50 to 60 in good health and CMV-seronegative. CDR3 loop: CASSPWRGLTDTQYF. CDR3 nucleotides: TGTGCCAGCAGCCCCTGGAGGGGACTCACAGATACGCAGTATTTT.